This note documents a single TCR beta chain sequence. Here immunoSEQ multiplex PCR was the method, and the copy in TCRdb shows in-frame clones only, minus some. The sample gives just under 50,000 clones, 90% of which show up once; under 4.5% is in the top ten. The CDR3 loop spans 13 amino acids. Deletions cut 3 bases from V and 3 bases from J, with 11 bases between. Germline V gene lookup returns CDR1 GTSNPN and CDR2 SVGIG (reference sequence). The data belong to a study of blood T cell repertoires in COVID-19. Study background: The origin of the acute and convalescent COVID-19 samples was the United States, Italy and Spain. T cells, B-cell-depleted T cells, or PBMCs provided the cDNA or gDNA that served as material.

The V gene is TRBV30, the J gene TRBJ1-1; D gene ambiguous. The sequenced sample was peripheral blood. The sequence derives from a human donor in a cohort sampled during active COVID-19. This CDR3 reads CAWSPLLDTEAFF. The CDR3 DNA is TGTGCCTGGAGCCCGTTACTAGACACTGAAGCTTTCTTT.